This T cell receptor beta chain was sequenced for a study of blood T cell repertoires in COVID-19. Looking at the study overall: Acute and convalescent COVID-19 specimens originated in the United States, Italy and Spain. PBMCs, B-cell-depleted T cells, or T cells were the source of the cDNA or gDNA that made up the material.

Adults between about 18 and 89 years of age took part from under 25 US areas. Within 2 weeks of study entry, exposed participants had contacted a PCR-confirmed or clinician-diagnosed COVID-19 case. Repertoires were generated with immunoSEQ multiplex PCR, while TCRdb's copy carries only in-frame clones and drops some. Counted here are fewer than 350,000 clones, about 85% occurring once; the ten biggest clones make up about 1.9%. The sample comprised PBMCs or T cells enriched from blood (not recorded which). The sequence was collected from a young woman who had been exposed to COVID-19.

CDR3 DNA: TGTGCCAGCAGGGAAACAGGGTTCACTGAAGCTTTCTTT. As protein: CASRETGFTEAFF. The V call is TRBV7-6, the J call TRBJ1-1; D may be TRBD1 (6 bases). Trimming removed 6 bases from V and 4 bases from J, with 12 bases in between. The germline V gene encodes CDR1 SGHVS and CDR2 FNYEAQ. This CDR3 region has 13 residues.